The entry that follows covers one T cell receptor (beta chain) sequence. TCRdb independently ran MiXCR on the 5' RACE reads; one entry per CDR3 protein. The repertoire holds around 320,000 distinct CDR3 sequences, around 4.3% seen once, with roughly 19% in the top ten. The data derive from a study of T cells after yellow fever vaccination. Germline V gene data show CDR1 as SEHNR and CDR2 as FQNEAQ (reference sequence). The CDR3 runs to 19 residues. V dropped 4 bases and J dropped 2; count of bases not matched to a gene: 13. This TCR came from a man in his late teens or twenties who received the YFV17D yellow fever vaccine. The V and J genes are TRBV7-9 and TRBJ2-5; 13 bases are shared with TRBD2. The source was PBMCs, collected 15 days after the yellow fever booster vaccination. CDR3 nucleotide sequence: TGTGCCAGCAGCTCGAAACGAGGACTAGCGGGGGTACAGCAAGAGACCCAGTACTTC. Translating it yields CASSSKRGLAGVQQETQYF.